This T cell receptor beta chain appears in the sequencing data of a study of blood T cell repertoires in COVID-19. V lost 6 bases, J lost 4 bases, and 12 bases lay in between. The CDR3 consists of 13 residues. Germline-derived CDR1 and CDR2 are SQVTM and ANQGSEA. Here immunoSEQ multiplex PCR was the method, and the copy in TCRdb shows in-frame clones only, minus some. The sample includes about 380,000 clones, 81% of them seen just once. What was sequenced was peripheral blood. V usage is TRBV29-1 and J usage is TRBJ2-2; TRBD2 is a possible D gene (5 bases). This clonotype was sampled from a human donor with acute or convalescent COVID-19. The donor label of this sample is uncertain. This chain's CDR3 is CSVSESGTGELFF. The CDR3 DNA reads TGCAGCGTGTCGGAAAGCGGCACCGGGGAGCTGTTTTTT.